One and the same sample provided the 13 T cell receptor beta chains below, sequenced in a study of tumor-infiltrating lymphocytes in primary liver carcinoma. The study co-extracted DNA and RNA from roughly 20-30 mg of unsorted bulk tissue. A primer in the constant region served to generate TCR beta cDNA from approximately 450 ng of total RNA. ARM-PCR, slightly modified, supplied the TCR beta libraries through three nested multiplex PCR rounds. The first two PCR rounds, approximately 10 cycles each, used TRBV1-TRBV30 forward primers and a C-beta reverse primer. TCRdb ran MiXCR on the multiplex PCR reads and lists one entry per CDR3 protein. The table lists more than 75,000 distinct CDR3 sequences, 72% of them singletons. The sequenced material came from liver tumor tissue from sampling region 1. Subset reported: tumor region T1, superior pole. The receptor source for this set is a man in his forties or fifties with primary liver carcinoma and hepatitis B virus infection.

A note on this clonotype: The CDR3 end shows no conserved phenylalanine or tryptophan, and so a read error is likely. This chain joins TRBV5-6 and TRBJ2-7; D is possibly TRBD1 (5 bases). The CDR3 runs to 14 residues. Germline lookup yields CDR1 SGHDT and CDR2 YYEEEE. In DNA form, the CDR3 reads TGTGCCAGCAGCTTCACGACAGACTCCCACGAGCAGTACCTC. It encodes CASSFTTDSHEQYL.

Concerning this clonotype itself: Germline is not matched at one junction end, which may reflect a read error. The gene calls are TRBV11-2 and TRBJ2-1, with D possibly matching TRBD1 (7 bases). Germline-derived CDR1 and CDR2 are SGHAT and FQNNGV. CDR3 length: 14 residues. CDR3 DNA sequence: TGTGTCAGCGGGTTGGACAGGTCCTACAATGAACAGCTCTTC. This gives the protein CVSGLDRSYNEQLF.

The J gene is TRBJ2-1, the V gene TRBV11-1; D gene uncertain. CDR1 and CDR2 (germline): SGHAT, FQDESV (reference sequence). The CDR3 extends over 13 amino acids. V lost 9 bases and J lost 7, with 16 bases in between. This chain's CDR3 is CASNLGRANEQFF. The CDR3 DNA is TGTGCCAGTAACCTAGGCCGGGCAAATGAGCAGTTCTTC.

As to this clonotype: The CDR3 end shows no conserved phenylalanine or tryptophan, and so a read error is likely. The genes are TRBV11-2 and TRBJ1-4, with D tentatively TRBD1 (6 bases). Germline V gives CDR1 SGHAT, CDR2 FQNNGV. This CDR3 spans 14 amino acids. For the CDR3, the DNA is TGTCCCAGCAGCTTAGAGGTTGGGGGCGAAAAACTGTTTCTT. As protein: CPSSLEVGGEKLFL.

This clonotype was seen just once. Germline is not matched at one junction end, which may reflect a read error. The chain joins TRBV29-1 to TRBJ2-2; D perhaps matches TRBD2 (5 bases). CDR3 size: 15 residues. Germline V gene lookup returns CDR1 SQVTM and CDR2 ANQGSEA. CDR3 coding DNA: TGCAGCGTTGAAGACGCCGCGGTAACCCCCGGGGAGCTATTTTTT. Protein sequence: CSVEDAAVTPGELFF.

Remarks on this clonotype: Being one base from a much bigger clone, this may be a read error. This chain uses TRBV7-9 with TRBJ2-1; no reliable D call. V was trimmed by 10 bases and J by 16 bases, leaving 23 bases between them. CDR3 length: 12 amino acids. The germline gives CDR1 SEHNR, CDR2 FQNEAQ (reference sequence). CDR3 DNA: TGTGCCACCCAACAACGGTCTGGGGTGAAATTCTTC. Translated, it gives CATQQRSGVKFF.

This clonotype is classed as medium-sized (0.01 to 0.1%). The chain employs TRBV7-9 and TRBJ2-7; 9 bases line up with TRBD1. The CDR3 sequence is 14 residues long. V lost 3 bases to trimming and J lost 4 bases; unmatched junction nucleotides: 4. From germline, CDR1 is SEHNR and CDR2 FQNEAQ (reference sequence). CDR3 sequence (DNA): TGTGCCAGCAGCTTCACAGGGGGCGGGTACGAGCAGTACTTC. Translated, it gives CASSFTGGGYEQYF.

Remarks on this clonotype: An end of the junction does not agree with germline; a read error may underlie this. The chain is built from TRBV29-1 and TRBJ2-5, with 7 positions matching TRBD1. CDR1 is SQVTM and CDR2 is ANQGSEA in the germline V gene. CDR3 length equals 14 residues. CDR3 DNA sequence: TGCAGCGTCCAGGGCACAGGGGAAACTGAGACTCAGTACTTC. Its protein product is CSVQGTGETETQYF.

Remarks on this clonotype: One end of the junction varies from germline; a read error may be responsible. V usage is TRBV29-1 and J usage is TRBJ2-4; possibly TRBD2 for D (5 bases). Germline values: CDR1 SQVTM, CDR2 ANQGSEA. The CDR3 is 14 residues long. As DNA, the CDR3 is TGCAGCGTTGAGGCACAGCGGTATGGTAACATTCAATACTTC. Its protein product is CSVEAQRYGNIQYF.

With respect to this clonotype: The missing conserved phenylalanine or tryptophan at the end of this CDR3 makes a read error likely. The chain couples TRBV7-9 to TRBJ2-3; maybe TRBD1 (6 bases). Trimming shortened V by 7 bases and J by 4 bases, and 15 bases separated the two germline ends. The CDR3 is made up of 14 amino acids. Germline V gene lookup returns CDR1 SEHNR and CDR2 FQNEAQ (reference sequence). This CDR3 is CASILNRVPDTQYS. The CDR3 nucleotides read TGTGCCAGCATCTTGAACAGGGTGCCAGATACGCAGTATTCT.

Regarding this clonotype: One end of the junction fails to match germline, which may point to a read error. V gene TRBV6-5 combines with J gene TRBJ2-7, with D possibly being TRBD1 or TRBD2 (5 bases each). The CDR3 spans 14 residues. Germline CDR1 reads MNHEY; CDR2 reads SVGAGI. CDR3 sequence: CTSSYNQGPYEQYF. The CDR3 DNA reads as TGTACCAGCAGTTACAACCAGGGACCCTACGAGCAGTACTTC.

This clonotype was picked up a small number of times. This sequence joins TRBV20-1 and TRBJ2-1; no definite D call. From germline, CDR1 is DFQATT and CDR2 SNEGSKA (reference sequence). This CDR3 contains 12 residues. V gave up 6 bases and J gave up 10 bases, with 16 bases separating them. The CDR3 nucleotides read TGCAGTGCCCCGAACCAAGCCAAGGAGCAGTTCTTC. It encodes CSAPNQAKEQFF.

The gene calls are TRBV10-3 and TRBJ2-5; D might be TRBD2 (5 bases). Germline V CDR1 and CDR2: ENHRY, SYGVKD. CDR3 length: 11 residues. The V and J ends lost 8 bases and 4 bases respectively, with 8 bases between them. CDR3 loop: CAIEEAETQYF. In DNA form, the CDR3 reads TGTGCCATCGAGGAGGCAGAGACCCAGTACTTC.